This T cell receptor beta chain came from a study of shared clonotypes between healthy human individuals. Sequencing used immunoSEQ multiplex PCR; TCRdb keeps in-frame clones, though not all of them. In the table there are fewer than 700,000 clones, roughly 72% of which are singletons. The CDR3 spans 13 residues. V was pared by 6 bases and J by 0 bases, with 6 bases between. Germline V gene lookup returns CDR1 SNHLY and CDR2 FYNNEI. Remarks on this clone: Other DNA sequences of this sample code for an identical CDR3.

The chain recombines TRBV2 with TRBJ1-3, with D uncertain. What was sequenced was PBMCs. This receptor was obtained from a middle-aged woman in good health. Some clones in this sample may be carry-over from other donors' samples. The CDR3 reads CASSQYSGNTIYF. CDR3 DNA sequence: TGTGCCAGCAGCCAGTACTCTGGAAACACCATATATTTT.